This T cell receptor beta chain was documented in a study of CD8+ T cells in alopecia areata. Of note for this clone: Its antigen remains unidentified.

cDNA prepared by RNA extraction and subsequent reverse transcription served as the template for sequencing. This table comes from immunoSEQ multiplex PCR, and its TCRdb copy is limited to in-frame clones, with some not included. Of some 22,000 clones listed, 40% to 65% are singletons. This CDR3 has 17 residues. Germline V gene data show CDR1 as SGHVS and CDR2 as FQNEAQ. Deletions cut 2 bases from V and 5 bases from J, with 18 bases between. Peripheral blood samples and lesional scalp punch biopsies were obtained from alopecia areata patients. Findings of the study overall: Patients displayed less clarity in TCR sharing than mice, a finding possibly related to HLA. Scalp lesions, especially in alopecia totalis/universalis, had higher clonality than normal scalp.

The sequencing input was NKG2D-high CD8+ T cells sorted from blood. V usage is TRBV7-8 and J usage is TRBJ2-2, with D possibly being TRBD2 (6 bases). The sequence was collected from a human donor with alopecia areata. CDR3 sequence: CASSLYGGGFRTGELFF. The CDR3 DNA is TGTGCCAGCAGCTTATACGGGGGAGGCTTTCGTACCGGGGAGCTGTTTTTT.